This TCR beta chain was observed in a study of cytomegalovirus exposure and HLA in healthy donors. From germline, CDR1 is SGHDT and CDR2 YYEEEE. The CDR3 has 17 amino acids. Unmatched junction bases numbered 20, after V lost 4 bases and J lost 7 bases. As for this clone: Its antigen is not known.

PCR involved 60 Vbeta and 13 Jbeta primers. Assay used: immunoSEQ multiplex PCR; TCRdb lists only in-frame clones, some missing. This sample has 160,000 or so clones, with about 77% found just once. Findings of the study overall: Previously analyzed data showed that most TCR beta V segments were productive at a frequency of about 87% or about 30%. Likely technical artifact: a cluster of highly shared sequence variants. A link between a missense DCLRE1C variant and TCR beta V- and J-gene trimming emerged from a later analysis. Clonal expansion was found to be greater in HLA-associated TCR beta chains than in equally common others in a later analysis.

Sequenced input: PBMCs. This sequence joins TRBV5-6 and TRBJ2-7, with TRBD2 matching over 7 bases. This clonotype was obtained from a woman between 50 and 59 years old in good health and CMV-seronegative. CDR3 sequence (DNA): TGTGCCAGCAGCCCCCTCGGGCGGGAGCCCCTGCCGGGTGAGCAGTACTTC. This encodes CASSPLGREPLPGEQYF. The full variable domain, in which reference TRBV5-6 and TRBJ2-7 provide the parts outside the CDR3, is DAGVTQSPTHLIKTRGQQVTLRCSPKSGHDTVSWYQQALGQGPQFIFQYYEEEERQRGNFPDRFSGHQFPNYSSELNVNALLLGDSALYLCASSPLGREPLPGEQYFGPGTRLTVT.